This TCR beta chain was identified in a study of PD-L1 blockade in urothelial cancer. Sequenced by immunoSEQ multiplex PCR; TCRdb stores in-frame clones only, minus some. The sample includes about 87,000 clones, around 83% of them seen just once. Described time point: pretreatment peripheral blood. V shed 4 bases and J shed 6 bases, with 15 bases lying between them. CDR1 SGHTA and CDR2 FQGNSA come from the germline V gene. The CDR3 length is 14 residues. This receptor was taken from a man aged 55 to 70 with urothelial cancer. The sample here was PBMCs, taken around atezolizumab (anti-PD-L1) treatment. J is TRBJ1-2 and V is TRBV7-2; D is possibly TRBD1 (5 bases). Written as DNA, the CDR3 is TGTGCCAGCAGCTACCTCAGGGAAGCTAATGGCTACACCTTC. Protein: CASSYLREANGYTF.